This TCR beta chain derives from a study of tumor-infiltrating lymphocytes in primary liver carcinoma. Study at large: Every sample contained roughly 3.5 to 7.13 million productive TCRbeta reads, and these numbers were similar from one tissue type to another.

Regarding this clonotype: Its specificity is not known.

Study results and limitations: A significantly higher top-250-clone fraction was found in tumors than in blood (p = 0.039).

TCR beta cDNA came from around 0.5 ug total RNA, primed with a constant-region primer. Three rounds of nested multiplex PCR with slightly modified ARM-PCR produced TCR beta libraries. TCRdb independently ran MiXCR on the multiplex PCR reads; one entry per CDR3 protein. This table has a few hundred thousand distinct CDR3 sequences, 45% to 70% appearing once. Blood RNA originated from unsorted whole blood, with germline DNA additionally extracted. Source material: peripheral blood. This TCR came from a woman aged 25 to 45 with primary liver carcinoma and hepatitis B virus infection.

Written as DNA, the CDR3 is TGTGCCAGCAGGGATTACTCAGGGACCAACGTCCTGACTTTC. This translates into CASRDYSGTNVLTF. The chain carries TRBV6-5 and TRBJ2-6; D might be TRBD1 (5 bases). The V end lost 6 bases, the J end lost 8 bases, and 14 bases lay between the germline ends. CDR3 length: 14 amino acids. Per germline, CDR1 MNHEY and CDR2 SVGAGI.